Listed here are 27 T cell receptor beta chains from one sample, sequenced in a study of regulatory T cells in long-lasting Graves disease (dated by TCRdb to the early 2020s). In the paper's terms, the time point label means: newly diagnosed GD, antithyroid drugs for less than 3 months. RNA was extracted from PBMCs in TRIzol for both TCR sequencing and RNA sequencing. To prepare the library, multiplex PCR was applied. Sequencing was performed on an Illumina HiSeq 4000. To build TCR beta libraries, CDR3 regions were amplified by Arm-PCR using iRepertoire HTBI primers. The public reads were quality trimmed at Q25 with fastp and then assembled into clones with MiXCR by TCRdb, keeping productive beta chains. Records with the same CDR3 protein are collapsed into one entry carrying the most frequent genes and DNA. This sample lists some 490,000 distinct CDR3 sequences; around 12% were detected once. In total, the top ten clones hold roughly 8.9% of the sample.

These data were also reused for a study on T cells in Graves' hyperthyroidism and ophthalmopathy.

Sequencing used peripheral blood mononuclear cells (PBMCs), obtained at new diagnosis, from a patient treated with antithyroid drugs. These receptors originate from a woman aged 30 to 39 with Graves disease. Donor details come from another sample of the same person, matched by shared clones.

This clonotype was seen ten or more times. The chain uses TRBV20-1 and TRBJ1-2; 7 bases are a match to TRBD1. V shed 3 bases and J 5 bases; nucleotides not matched to a gene: 9. This CDR3 has 14 residues. Germline CDR1 reads DFQATT; CDR2 reads SNEGSKA (reference sequence). The CDR3 nucleotides are TGCAGTGCTAGGACGACGGTACAGGGGTATGGCTACACCTTC. The encoded protein is CSARTTVQGYGYTF.

Comment on this clonotype: One junction end disagrees with the germline gene, perhaps due to a read error. The V call is TRBV7-7, the J call TRBJ2-3; 8 nucleotides line up with TRBD1. The CDR3 is 15 amino acids. Germline V gene sequence: CDR1 SSHAT, CDR2 FNYEAQ (reference sequence). The chain's CDR3 is CASSLGPGGSDTQYF. DNA of the CDR3: TGTGCTAGCAGCTTAGGTCCAGGGGGCTCAGATACGCAGTATTTT. Supplemented by reference TRBV7-7 and TRBJ2-3, the full variable domain reads GAGVSQSPRYKVTKRGQDVTLRCDPISSHATLYWYQQALGQGPEFLTYFNYEAQPDKSGLPSDRFSAERPEGSISTLTIQRTEQRDSAMYRCASSLGPGGSDTQYFGPGTRLTVL.

This clonotype was seen once. Since a much larger clone is just one base distant, this may be a read error. This rearrangement joins TRBV11-3 to TRBJ2-1, with D maybe TRBD2 (6 bases). This CDR3 is 13 amino acids long. Germline loops: CDR1 SGHNT, CDR2 YENEEA. The CDR3 protein is CASSLEGGHERFF. The DNA of the CDR3 is TGTGCCAGCAGCTTGGAGGGCGGGCATGAGCGGTTCTTC.

The chain carries TRBV29-1 and TRBJ1-1, with 9 positions matching TRBD1. This CDR3 is 12 amino acids long. Per germline, CDR1 SQVTM and CDR2 ANQGSEA. Trimming took 5 bases from V and 8 from J; bases not matched to a gene: 6. The CDR3 region is CSVPGQGTEAFF. CDR3 nucleotide sequence: TGCAGCGTTCCGGGACAGGGTACCGAAGCTTTCTTT.

This chain joins TRBV12-3 or TRBV12-4 and TRBJ1-5; D gene uncertain. Trimming took 5 bases from V and 6 from J, leaving 5 bases between them. The CDR3 has 11 residues. The CDR3 bases are TGTGCCAGCAGTGTTAGTCAGCCCCAGCATTTT. It is translated as CASSVSQPQHF.

The rearrangement uses TRBV19 and TRBJ1-5; the D is unclear. CDR3 size: 16 residues. V lost 4 bases and J 4 bases, leaving 17 bases between the germline ends. CDR1 is LNHDA and CDR2 is SQIVND in the germline V gene (reference sequence). CDR3 sequence reads: CASSKAPGPLNQPQHF. The CDR3 nucleotides are TGTGCCAGTAGTAAGGCCCCTGGACCTTTAAATCAGCCCCAGCATTTT.

This clonotype appeared many times. The V and J genes are TRBV7-7 and TRBJ2-5; 9 bases agree with TRBD1. V lost 4 bases and J lost 2; bases outside the gene matches: 2. CDR3 length: 14 amino acids. Germline V CDR1 and CDR2: SSHAT, FNYEAQ (reference sequence). The CDR3 is CASSSGTGQETQYF. In DNA form, the CDR3 reads TGTGCCAGCAGCTCCGGGACAGGGCAAGAGACCCAGTACTTC.

For this clonotype: The DNA is omitted, as the CDR3 cannot be located on it reliably, and the CDR3 follows TCRdb's listing. V usage is TRBV7-2 and J usage is TRBJ2-1; the D segment call TRBD2 is taken from the table without a DNA check. The CDR3 sequence runs 21 residues, both termini included. The germline V gene encodes CDR1 SGHTA and CDR2 FQGNSA. CDR3 sequence reads: CASSFYICSAALAGGLETQYF.

In this sample, this clonotype turned up many times. The V gene is TRBV10-3, the J gene TRBJ2-1; 12 bases are a match to TRBD2. CDR1 is ENHRY and CDR2 is SYGVKD in the germline V gene. The CDR3 has 16 amino acids. The V and J ends lost 6 bases and 0 bases, in that order; junction bases with no gene match: 3. As DNA, the CDR3 is TGTGCCATCAGCCTAGCGGGGGGGCTCTCCTACAATGAGCAGTTCTTC. It is translated as CAISLAGGLSYNEQFF.

This clonotype has a count of ten or more. The chain uses TRBV6-5 and TRBJ1-1; 7 positions agree with TRBD1. CDR3 length: 13 amino acids. V lost 6 bases, J lost 6 bases, and 7 bases stayed unmatched. The germline gives CDR1 MNHEY, CDR2 SVGAGI. For the CDR3, the DNA is TGTGCCAGCAGATTCTCGACAGGGCCTGAAGCTTTCTTT. Its translation is CASRFSTGPEAFF.

This clonotype was counted ten times or more. The chain has TRBV9 and TRBJ2-1; D remains unclear. Germline CDR1 reads SGDLS; CDR2 reads YYNGEE. V shed 3 bases and J shed 0 bases, with 10 bases lying between them. The CDR3 has 15 residues. The CDR3 bases are TGTGCCAGCAGCGACATCGGAAGCTCCTACAATGAGCAGTTCTTC. Protein: CASSDIGSSYNEQFF. Full variable domain (missing parts from reference TRBV9 and TRBJ2-1): DSGVTQTPKHLITATGQRVTLRCSPRSGDLSVYWYQQSLDQGLQFLIQYYNGEERAKGNILERFSAQQFPDLHSELNLSSLELGDSALYFCASSDIGSSYNEQFFGPGTRLTVL.

This clonotype was picked up many times. The genes are TRBV12-3 or TRBV12-4 and TRBJ2-2, with D possibly matching TRBD1 (5 bases). The CDR3 has 18 amino acids. V lost 4 bases to trimming and J lost 3 bases, with 21 bases between them. In DNA form, the CDR3 reads TGTGCCAGCAGTTCCCCGGTCACTTGGCTAGGGGACACCGGGGAGCTGTTTTTT. Translating gives CASSSPVTWLGDTGELFF.

This clonotype was detected only a few times. This sequence joins TRBV19 and TRBJ1-5, with TRBD1 matching over 9 bases. J was trimmed by 3 bases and V by 4 bases; bases with no gene match: 4. Looked up from germline, CDR1 is LNHDA and CDR2 is SQIVND (reference sequence). The CDR3 extends over 15 amino acids. The DNA for the CDR3 is TGTGCCAGTAGTAGTCGGACAGGGGACAATCAGCCCCAGCATTTT. It is translated as CASSSRTGDNQPQHF.

This clonotype has ten or more counts. This chain joins TRBV6-2 or TRBV6-3 and TRBJ1-1, with a weak D call TRBD1 (5 bases). This CDR3 has 15 amino acids. V was trimmed by 2 bases and J by 1 base, leaving 11 bases between them. Germline values: CDR1 MNHEY, CDR2 SVGEGT. The CDR3 spells CASSYGGAENTEAFF. CDR3 coding DNA: TGTGCCAGCAGTTACGGGGGAGCGGAGAACACTGAAGCTTTCTTT.

This clonotype was counted at least ten times. The chain carries TRBV2 and TRBJ1-2; tentative D call: TRBD1 (6 bases). This CDR3 comprises 14 residues. Germline V gene lookup returns CDR1 SNHLY and CDR2 FYNNEI. The germline V and J ends were trimmed by 4 bases and 2 bases, with 11 bases remaining between them. The chain's CDR3 is CASSAGQTNYGYTF. As DNA, the CDR3 is TGTGCCAGCAGTGCCGGACAGACCAACTATGGCTACACCTTC.

A word on this clonotype: A far more abundant clone sits one base away, making this likely a read error. The chain carries TRBV28 and TRBJ2-7, with D possibly TRBD1 on 6 matching bases. The germline V gene encodes CDR1 MDHEN and CDR2 SYDVKM. There are 18 residues in the CDR3. V lost 2 bases, J lost 7 bases, and 27 bases lay in between. CDR3 protein: CASSLAQGGTVWDNEQYF. In DNA, the CDR3 is TGTGCCAGCAGTTTAGCTCAGGGTGGAACAGTGTGGGACAATGAGCAGTACTTC.

This clonotype occurred a few times. V and J are TRBV7-9 and TRBJ1-3; 9 bases are a match to TRBD1. The V segment lost 5 bases and the J segment 4 bases; nucleotides outside the gene matches: 6. The CDR3 is 15 amino acids. Per the germline V gene, CDR1 is SEHNR and CDR2 is FQNEAQ (reference sequence). In nucleotides, the CDR3 is TGTGCCAGCAGCCTCGGGACAGGGCTCGGAAACACCATATATTTT. Protein product: CASSLGTGLGNTIYF.

With respect to this clonotype: A read error is possible here, since a much larger clone lies one base away. This chain uses TRBV7-3 with TRBJ2-3; possibly TRBD2 for D (6 bases). V lost 7 bases and J 2 bases, leaving 16 bases between the germline ends. CDR1 and CDR2 from the germline V gene are SGHTA and FQGTGA. The CDR3 loop spans 15 amino acids. The CDR3 here is CASILWLADTDTQYF. CDR3 in DNA: TGTGCCAGCATTCTGTGGTTAGCGGACACAGATACGCAGTATTTT.

This clonotype was recorded at least ten times. V gene TRBV11-3 combines with J gene TRBJ2-3; possibly TRBD1 or TRBD2 for D (7 bases each). Germline values: CDR1 SGHNT, CDR2 YENEEA. The V gene lost 5 bases and the J gene lost 0 bases, with 12 bases spanning the gap. The CDR3 spans 15 residues. The CDR3 DNA is TGTGCCAGCAGCCCAGGGGGGGAAAGCACAGATACGCAGTATTTT. Translation gives CASSPGGESTDTQYF.

There are many counts of this clonotype. The V call is TRBV6-1, the J call TRBJ1-1; TRBD1 matches 8 bases. Germline V CDR1 and CDR2: MNHNS, SASEGT. The J segment lost 6 bases and the V segment lost 5 bases, leaving 8 bases of the junction unmatched. The CDR3 runs 14 residues. This CDR3 reads CASSRNTGGAEAFF. The CDR3 nucleotides read TGTGCCAGCAGTAGGAATACAGGGGGGGCTGAAGCTTTCTTT.

This clonotype occurred many times. V usage is TRBV28 and J usage is TRBJ1-2; possible D gene TRBD1, 5 bases. Deletions cut 6 bases from V and 6 bases from J, with 11 bases between. This CDR3 has 12 residues. Germline V gives CDR1 MDHEN, CDR2 SYDVKM. Here the CDR3 reads CASSLHRNGYTF. CDR3 in DNA: TGTGCCAGCAGCTTGCACAGGAATGGCTACACCTTC.

At least ten counts were recorded for this clonotype. The genes are TRBV28 and TRBJ2-7, with D maybe TRBD2 (5 bases). There are 13 residues in the CDR3. Looked up from germline, CDR1 is MDHEN and CDR2 is SYDVKM. V was clipped by 3 bases and J by 3 bases, with 9 bases between them. CDR3 coding DNA: TGTGCCAGCAGTTTTGAGGGAAACTACGAGCAGTACTTC. Translated, it gives CASSFEGNYEQYF.

The table lists this clonotype with many counts. The rearrangement links TRBV28 to TRBJ1-1; the match to TRBD1 covers 10 bases. The CDR3 consists of 15 residues. Germline values: CDR1 MDHEN, CDR2 SYDVKM. Trimming took 3 bases from V and 6 from J; bases not matched to a gene: 7. The CDR3 DNA reads TGTGCCAGCAGTTTCCCCGGGACAGGGGAGGCTGAAGCTTTCTTT. It codes for CASSFPGTGEAEAFF.

This clonotype was seen repeatedly, ten times or more. The J gene is TRBJ1-1, the V gene TRBV20-1; 11 bases are a match to TRBD1. CDR1 and CDR2 from the germline V gene are DFQATT and SNEGSKA (reference sequence). Unmatched junction bases numbered 2, after V lost 3 bases and J lost 2 bases. The CDR3 runs to 14 residues. The CDR3 coding sequence is TGCAGTGCTAGGGACAGGGGGCGAAACACTGAAGCTTTCTTT. It translates to CSARDRGRNTEAFF.

This clonotype was recorded at least ten times. This sequence joins TRBV10-3 and TRBJ1-1, with TRBD1 as a possible D gene (6 bases). V lost 3 bases and J lost 4, with 9 bases in between. Looked up from germline, CDR1 is ENHRY and CDR2 is SYGVKD. The CDR3 length is 13 residues. DNA of the CDR3: TGTGCCATCAGTGAACAGGGCGGCACTGAAGCTTTCTTT. Translation: CAISEQGGTEAFF.

Points on this clonotype: One base away lies a much larger clone, so this may be a sequencing read error. The chain is built from TRBV3-1 and TRBJ1-1; 10 bases agree with TRBD1. Trimming cost V 4 bases and J 3 bases; bases outside gene matches: 2. The CDR3 runs 14 residues. The germline CDR1 and CDR2 sequences are LGHDT and YNNKEL (reference sequence). Written as DNA, the CDR3 is TGTGCCAGCAGCCGACAGGGGGCGGACACTGAAGCTTTCTTT. It is translated as CASSRQGADTEAFF.

This chain uses TRBV7-2 with TRBJ1-5, with D possibly TRBD1 on 6 matching bases. With 8 bases removed from V and 7 bases from J, the gap between germline ends came to 15 bases. Germline CDR1 SGHTA, CDR2 FQGNSA. The CDR3 is 13 residues long. Here the CDR3 DNA reads TGTGCCAGCCAAGGGGGGGGTGTCCAGCCCCAGCATTTT. Translating gives CASQGGGVQPQHF.